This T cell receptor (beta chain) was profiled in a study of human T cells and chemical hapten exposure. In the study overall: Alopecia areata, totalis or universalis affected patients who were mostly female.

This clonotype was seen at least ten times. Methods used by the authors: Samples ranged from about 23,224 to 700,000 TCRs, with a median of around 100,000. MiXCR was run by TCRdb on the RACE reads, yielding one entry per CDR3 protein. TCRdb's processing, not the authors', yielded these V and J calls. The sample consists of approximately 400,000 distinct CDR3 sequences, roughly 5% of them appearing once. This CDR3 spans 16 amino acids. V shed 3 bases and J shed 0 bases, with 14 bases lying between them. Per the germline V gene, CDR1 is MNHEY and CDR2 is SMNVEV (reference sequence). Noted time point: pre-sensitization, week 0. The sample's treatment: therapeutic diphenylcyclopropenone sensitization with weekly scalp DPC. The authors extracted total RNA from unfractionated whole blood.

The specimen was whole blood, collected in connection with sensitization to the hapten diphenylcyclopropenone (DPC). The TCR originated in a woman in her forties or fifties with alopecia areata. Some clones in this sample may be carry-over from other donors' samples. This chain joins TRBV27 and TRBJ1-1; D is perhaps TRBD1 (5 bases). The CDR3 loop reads CASSLSTVSMNTEAFF. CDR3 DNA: TGTGCCAGCAGTTTGTCGACAGTCAGCATGAACACTGAAGCTTTCTTT.